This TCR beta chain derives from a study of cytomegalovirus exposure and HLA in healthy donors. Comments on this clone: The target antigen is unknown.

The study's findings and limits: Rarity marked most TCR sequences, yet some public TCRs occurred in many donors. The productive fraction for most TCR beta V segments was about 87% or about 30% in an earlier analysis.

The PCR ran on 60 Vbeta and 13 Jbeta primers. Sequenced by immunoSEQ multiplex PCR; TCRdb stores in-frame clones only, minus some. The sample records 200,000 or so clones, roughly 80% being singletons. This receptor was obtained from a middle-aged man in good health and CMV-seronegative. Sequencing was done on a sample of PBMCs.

The CDR3 reads CASRPGGQSSTNEKLFF. The CDR3, as DNA: TGCGCCAGCAGGCCAGGGGGCCAATCATCAACTAATGAAAAACTGTTTTTT. The chain has TRBV5-1 and TRBJ1-4; 8 nucleotides agree with TRBD1. CDR1 is SGHRS, CDR2 YFSETQ, per germline. The J segment lost 0 bases and the V segment lost 5 bases, leaving 9 bases of the junction unmatched. The CDR3 runs 17 residues.